One and the same sample provided the 19 T cell receptor beta chains below, sequenced in a study of blood T cell repertoires in COVID-19. The assay was immunoSEQ multiplex PCR, and TCRdb's table has in-frame clones only and misses some. The sample includes roughly 400,000 clones, more than 70% of them seen just once. Sequencing used PBMCs or T cells enriched from blood (not recorded which). These receptor sequences come from a young woman who had been exposed to COVID-19.

The chain recombines TRBV7-2 with TRBJ1-1, with 7 nucleotides matching TRBD1. V shed 7 bases and J 1 base; nucleotides not matched to a gene: 6. Germline values: CDR1 SGHTA, CDR2 FQGNSA. The CDR3 has 14 amino acids. The CDR3 is CASTPGGGNTEAFF. CDR3 sequence (DNA): TGTGCCAGCACCCCAGGGGGAGGGAACACTGAAGCTTTCTTT.

V is TRBV2 and J is TRBJ1-4; D not resolved. The CDR3 has 15 amino acids. Trimming removed 3 bases at V and 2 bases at J, with 10 bases between. The germline V gene encodes CDR1 SNHLY and CDR2 FYNNEI. DNA of the CDR3: TGTGCCAGCAGTGACCCATTAGCCACTAATGAAAAACTGTTTTTT. Translation: CASSDPLATNEKLFF.

The chain joins TRBV19 to TRBJ1-3, with D perhaps TRBD1 (5 bases). The germline gives CDR1 LNHDA, CDR2 SQIVND (reference sequence). With 6 bases removed from V and 4 bases from J, the gap between germline ends came to 10 bases. This CDR3 spans 13 amino acids. The CDR3 DNA reads as TGTGCCAGTAGCGACAGTTGGGGAAACACCATATATTTT. This translates into CASSDSWGNTIYF.

The rearrangement joins TRBV7-2 to TRBJ2-7; a weak D match, TRBD2 (6 bases). V gave up 3 bases and J gave up 3 bases, with 15 bases separating them. CDR3 size: 15 residues. Germline CDR1 is SGHTA and CDR2 is FQGNSA. CDR3 DNA sequence: TGTGCCAGCAGCTTCCACGACGGGGGATACTACGAGCAGTACTTC. This codes for CASSFHDGGYYEQYF.

The J gene is TRBJ2-5, the V gene TRBV10-3, with D possibly TRBD2 on 6 matching bases. Looked up from germline, CDR1 is ENHRY and CDR2 is SYGVKD. Trimming stripped 5 bases from V and 3 bases from J, with 19 bases between. There are 16 residues in the CDR3. CDR3 sequence reads: CAISTAGGGRKETQYF. The CDR3 DNA sequence: TGTGCCATCAGTACCGCCGGGGGTGGGCGAAAAGAGACCCAGTACTTC.

The chain links TRBV4-2 to TRBJ1-5; the match to TRBD1 covers 8 bases. Unmatched junction bases numbered 9, after V lost 3 bases and J lost 2 bases. Per the germline V gene, CDR1 is LGHNA and CDR2 is YNFKEQ. This CDR3 spans 17 amino acids. The CDR3 here is CASSHPDRERGNQPQHF. Written as DNA, the CDR3 is TGTGCCAGCAGCCACCCGGACAGGGAAAGGGGCAATCAGCCCCAGCATTTT.

This clone was seen a few times. The chain carries TRBV2 and TRBJ2-7; 8 bases match TRBD1. Germline trimming cut 6 bases from V and 4 bases from J; bases unmatched to any gene: 5. The CDR3 contains 13 residues. The V gene's germline CDR1 is SNHLY and CDR2 FYNNEI. CDR3 sequence: CASRGTGLYEQYF. The CDR3 coding sequence is TGTGCCAGCAGGGGGACAGGCTTGTACGAGCAGTACTTC.

The chain recombines TRBV4-3 with TRBJ1-1; 12 nucleotides match TRBD1. Germline CDR1 LGHNA, CDR2 YSLEER. CDR3 length equals 16 residues. Losses at the gene ends were 0 bases for V and 11 bases for J; bases not matched to a gene: 10. The CDR3 spells CASSQDRGTGGLWAFF. The CDR3, as DNA: TGCGCCAGCAGCCAAGATAGGGGGACAGGGGGCCTCTGGGCTTTCTTT.

The V and J genes are TRBV11-2 and TRBJ2-2; D might be TRBD2 (5 bases). V lost 5 bases and J lost 1, with 8 bases in between. Germline V gene sequence: CDR1 SGHAT, CDR2 FQNNGV. This CDR3 comprises 14 residues. The chain's CDR3 is CASSRGLNTGELFF. CDR3 DNA sequence: TGTGCCAGCAGCCGCGGGCTGAACACCGGGGAGCTGTTTTTT.

The chain combines TRBV5-1 with TRBJ1-2; 9 bases fit TRBD1. CDR1 is SGHRS, CDR2 YFSETQ, per germline. This CDR3 has 15 amino acids. With 0 bases clipped from V and 4 bases from J, the junction kept 4 bases outside the gene matches. CDR3 region: CASSLGTGDSYGYTF. CDR3 bases: TGCGCCAGCAGCTTGGGGACAGGGGATTCCTATGGCTACACCTTC.

On this clone: Other DNA sequences in this sample translate to the same CDR3. The V call is TRBV7-2, the J call TRBJ2-2; no clear D gene. This CDR3 is 13 amino acids long. Trimming left V 1 base short and J 4 bases short, with 4 bases between. The germline V gene encodes CDR1 SGHTA and CDR2 FQGNSA. The CDR3 region has the DNA TGTGCCAGCAGCTTAGACAGCACCGGGGAGCTGTTTTTT. It yields the protein CASSLDSTGELFF. The full variable domain, completed using reference TRBV7-2 and TRBJ2-2, is GAGVSQSPSNKVTEKGKDVELRCDPISGHTALYWYRQSLGQGLEFLIYFQGNSAPDKSGLPSDRFSAERTGGSVSTLTIQRTQQEDSAVYLCASSLDSTGELFFGEGSRLTVL.

This clone was picked up one time. Germline is not matched at one junction end, which may reflect a read error. The rearrangement links TRBV7-7 to TRBJ2-7; 11 bases are shared with TRBD1. The CDR3 loop spans 14 amino acids. Germline V gene sequence: CDR1 SSHAT, CDR2 FNYEAQ (reference sequence). The CDR3 DNA reads as TGTGCTAGCAGCTTAGCCGGGACAGGGGGCGAGCAGTACTTC. It is translated as CASSLAGTGGEQYF.

In its sample, this clone was seen a few times. The chain carries TRBV27 and TRBJ1-1; 8 nucleotides agree with TRBD1. The germline gives CDR1 MNHEY, CDR2 SMNVEV (reference sequence). With V trimmed by 0 bases and J by 6 bases, 6 bases remained unmatched. The CDR3 covers 15 residues. The CDR3 sequence: CASSLSPTGVAEAFF. CDR3 DNA: TGTGCCAGCAGTTTATCACCGACAGGGGTGGCTGAAGCTTTCTTT.

The chain carries TRBV19 and TRBJ2-2, with 7 bases fitting TRBD1. The CDR3 has 15 amino acids. After removal of 4 bases from V and 3 bases from J, the junction contained 5 bases not matched to a gene. Germline V CDR1 and CDR2: LNHDA, SQIVND (reference sequence). The CDR3 here is CASSTGQDHTGELFF. The DNA for the CDR3 is TGTGCCAGTAGTACAGGACAGGACCACACCGGGGAGCTGTTTTTT.

This chain uses TRBV6-2 or TRBV6-3 with TRBJ2-7, with 7 bases matching TRBD2. Per germline, CDR1 MNHEY and CDR2 SVGEGT. There are 13 residues in the CDR3. The trim removed 0 bases at V and 8 bases at J, leaving 4 bases unmatched. Here the CDR3 reads CASSYSAGVKQYF. The CDR3 nucleotides are TGTGCCAGCAGTTACTCTGCGGGGGTAAAGCAGTACTTC.

The chain recombines TRBV28 with TRBJ2-7; the match to TRBD1 covers 11 bases. The CDR3 is 15 amino acids. Per germline, CDR1 MDHEN and CDR2 SYDVKM. The V gene end was trimmed by 4 bases and the J gene end by 6 bases; junction bases not matched to a gene: 8. Written as DNA, the CDR3 is TGTGCCAGCAGTTCCTTCGACGGGACAGGGGGCGAGCAGTACTTC. Translation gives CASSSFDGTGGEQYF.

For this clone: Other DNA sequences in the sample encode the same CDR3. This rearrangement joins TRBV28 to TRBJ2-7; D not certain. CDR1 is MDHEN and CDR2 is SYDVKM in the germline V gene. The germline V and J ends were trimmed by 3 bases and 0 bases, with 6 bases remaining between them. The CDR3 extends over 13 amino acids. This chain's CDR3 is CASSLSSSYEQYF. In DNA form, the CDR3 reads TGTGCCAGCAGTTTGAGTAGCTCCTACGAGCAGTACTTC.

This chain uses TRBV29-1 with TRBJ1-5, with D perhaps matching TRBD1 (6 bases). The CDR3 spans 14 residues. With 6 bases removed from V and 4 bases from J, the gap between germline ends came to 16 bases. Germline CDR1 SQVTM, CDR2 ANQGSEA. CDR3 loop: CSVSGVGGNQPQHF. CDR3 bases: TGCAGCGTCTCAGGGGTAGGGGGTAATCAGCCCCAGCATTTT.

The chain employs TRBV25-1 and TRBJ2-7; TRBD1 agrees at 7 bases. This CDR3 is built from 13 residues. V trimming: 5 bases; J trimming: 5 bases; junction bases outside the gene matches: 6. Germline V CDR1 and CDR2: MGHDK, SYGVNS. CDR3 sequence reads: CASSPTGDDEQYF. CDR3 coding DNA: TGTGCCAGCAGTCCCACAGGGGACGACGAGCAGTACTTC.